This T cell receptor (beta chain) was recorded in a study of T-cell memory formation after mild COVID-19. Study conclusions and caveats: Largely, contracting CD4+ clones fell within CM and EM, and contracting CD8+ clones within EMRA. Clones that got smaller from day 15 to 85 had even CD4/CD8, while clones growing later tipped toward CD4+. Pre-infection memory already had some responding clones, implying cross-reactive memory joined.

Amplification by 5'RACE using constant-segment primers produced TCR alpha and TCR beta cDNA libraries that carried sample barcodes and UMIs. One entry per CDR3 protein, called by TCRdb with MiXCR from the 5' RACE reads. Seen here are approximately 560,000 distinct CDR3 sequences, 15% to 20% observed once, and the top ten hold about 8.6%. CDR3 size: 16 residues. As regards this clonotype: Its target is not known.

The V gene is TRBV21-1, the J gene TRBJ1-1. TRBV21-1 is a pseudogene locus. This sequence originates from an adult woman who had mild COVID-19 (a few samples of this study predate the infection). Cell type and time point are not known. The material sequenced was PBMCs or a T cell subset sorted from them (not recorded which). The DNA for the CDR3 is TGTGCCAGCAGCACACCCCAGGGGAGGGGAATACCTGAAGCTTTCTTT. This sequence encodes CASSTPQGRGIPEAFF.